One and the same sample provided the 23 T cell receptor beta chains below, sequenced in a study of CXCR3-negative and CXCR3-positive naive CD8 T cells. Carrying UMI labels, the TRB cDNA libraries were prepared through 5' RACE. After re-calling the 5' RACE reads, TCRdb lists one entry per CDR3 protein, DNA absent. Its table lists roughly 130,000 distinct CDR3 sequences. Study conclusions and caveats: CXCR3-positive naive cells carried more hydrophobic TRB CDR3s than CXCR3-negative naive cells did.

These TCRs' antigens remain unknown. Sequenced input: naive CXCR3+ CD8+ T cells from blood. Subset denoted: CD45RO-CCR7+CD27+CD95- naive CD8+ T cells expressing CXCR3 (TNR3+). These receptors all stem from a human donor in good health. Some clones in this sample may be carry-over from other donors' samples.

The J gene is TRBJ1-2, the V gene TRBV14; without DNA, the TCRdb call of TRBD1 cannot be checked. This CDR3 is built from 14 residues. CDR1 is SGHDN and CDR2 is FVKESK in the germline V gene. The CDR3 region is CASSQVGDNYGYTF.

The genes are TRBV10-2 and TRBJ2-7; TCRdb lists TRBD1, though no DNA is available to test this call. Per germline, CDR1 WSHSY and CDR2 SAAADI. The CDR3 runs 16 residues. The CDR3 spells CASSEWVAGGAYEQYF.

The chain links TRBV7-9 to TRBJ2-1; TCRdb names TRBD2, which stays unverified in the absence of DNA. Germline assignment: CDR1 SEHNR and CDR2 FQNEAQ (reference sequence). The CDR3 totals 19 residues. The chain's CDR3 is CASSSTVGLAGGTYNEQFF.

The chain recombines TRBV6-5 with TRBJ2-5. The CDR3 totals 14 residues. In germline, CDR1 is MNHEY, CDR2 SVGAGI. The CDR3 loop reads CASSPYEDQETQYF.

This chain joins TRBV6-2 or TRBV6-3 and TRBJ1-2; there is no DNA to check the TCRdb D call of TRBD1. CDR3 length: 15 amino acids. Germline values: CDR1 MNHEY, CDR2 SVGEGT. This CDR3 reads CASSSTGQGPYGYTF.

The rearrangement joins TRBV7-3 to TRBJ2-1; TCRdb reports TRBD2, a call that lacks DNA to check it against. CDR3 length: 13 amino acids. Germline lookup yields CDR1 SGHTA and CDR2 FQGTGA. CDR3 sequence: CASSTSIGPEQFF. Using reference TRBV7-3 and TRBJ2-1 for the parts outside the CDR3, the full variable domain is GAGVSQTPSNKVTEKGKYVELRCDPISGHTALYWYRQSLGQGPEFLIYFQGTGAADDSGLPNDRFFAVRPEGSVSTLKIQRTERGDSAVYLCASSTSIGPEQFFGPGTRLTVL.

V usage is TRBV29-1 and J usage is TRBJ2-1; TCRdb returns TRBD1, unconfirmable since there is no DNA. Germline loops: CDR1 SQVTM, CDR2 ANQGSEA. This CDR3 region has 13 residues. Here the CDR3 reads CSVGTANYNEQFF.

The CDR3 protein is CATSRDWDTEAFF. The chain links TRBV15 to TRBJ1-1. The CDR3 has 13 amino acids. CDR1 is LNHNV and CDR2 is YYDKDF in the germline V gene (reference sequence).

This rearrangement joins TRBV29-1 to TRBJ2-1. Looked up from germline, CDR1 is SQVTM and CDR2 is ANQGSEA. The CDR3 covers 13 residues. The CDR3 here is CSVDQATYNEQFF.

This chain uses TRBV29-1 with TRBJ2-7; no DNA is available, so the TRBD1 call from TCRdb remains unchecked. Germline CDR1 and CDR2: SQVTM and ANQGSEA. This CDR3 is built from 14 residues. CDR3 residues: CSVAGQGRGSEQYF.

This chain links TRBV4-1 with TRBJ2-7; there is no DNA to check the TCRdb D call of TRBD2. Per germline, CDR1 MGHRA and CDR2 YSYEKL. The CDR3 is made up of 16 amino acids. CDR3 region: CASSQVLTSRTYEQYF.

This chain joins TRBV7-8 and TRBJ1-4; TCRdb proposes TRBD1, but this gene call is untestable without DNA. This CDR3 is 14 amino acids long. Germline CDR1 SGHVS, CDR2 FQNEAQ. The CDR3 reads CASSWSGTSEKLFF.

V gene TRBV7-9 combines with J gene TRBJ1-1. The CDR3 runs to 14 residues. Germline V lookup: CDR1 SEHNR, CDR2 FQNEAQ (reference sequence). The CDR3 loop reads CASSSGPRDTEAFF.

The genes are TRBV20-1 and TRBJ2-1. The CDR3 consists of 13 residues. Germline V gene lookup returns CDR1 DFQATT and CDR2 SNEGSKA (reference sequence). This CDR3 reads CSARLSTYNEQFF.

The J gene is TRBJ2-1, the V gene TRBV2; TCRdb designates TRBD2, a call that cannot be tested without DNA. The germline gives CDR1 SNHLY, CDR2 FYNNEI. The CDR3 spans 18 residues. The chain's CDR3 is CASSDDGQGLSLSYEQFF. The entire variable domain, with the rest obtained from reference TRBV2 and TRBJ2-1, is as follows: EPEVTQTPSHQVTQMGQEVILRCVPISNHLYFYWYRQILGQKVEFLVSFYNNEISEKSEIFDDQFSVERPDGSNFTLKIRSTKLEDSAMYFCASSDDGQGLSLSYEQFFGPGTRLTVL.

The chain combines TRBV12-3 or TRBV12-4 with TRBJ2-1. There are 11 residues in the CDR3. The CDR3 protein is CALDYYNEQFF.

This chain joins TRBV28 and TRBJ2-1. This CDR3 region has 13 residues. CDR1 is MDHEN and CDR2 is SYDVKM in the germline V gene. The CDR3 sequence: CASSFRTDNEQFF.

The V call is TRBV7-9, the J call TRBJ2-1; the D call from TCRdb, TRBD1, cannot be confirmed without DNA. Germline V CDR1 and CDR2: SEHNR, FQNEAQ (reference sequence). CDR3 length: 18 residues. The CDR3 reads CASSLRTGVTITYNEQFF.

CDR3 sequence: CSARDYQRSTDTQYF. The chain employs TRBV20-1 and TRBJ2-3. The CDR3 is made up of 15 amino acids. Germline V gene lookup returns CDR1 DFQATT and CDR2 SNEGSKA (reference sequence).

CDR3 amino acids: CSARLWDPKAYNEQFF. This sequence joins TRBV29-1 and TRBJ2-1; TCRdb outputs TRBD1, but without DNA this stays unchecked. The CDR3 contains 16 residues. Germline CDR1 SQVTM, CDR2 ANQGSEA.

The CDR3 loop is CASSSLAGGNTGELFF. The chain couples TRBV6-5 to TRBJ2-2; TCRdb indicates TRBD2, and absent DNA this call remains unverified. CDR3 length: 16 residues. Per the germline V gene, CDR1 is MNHEY and CDR2 is SVGAGI.

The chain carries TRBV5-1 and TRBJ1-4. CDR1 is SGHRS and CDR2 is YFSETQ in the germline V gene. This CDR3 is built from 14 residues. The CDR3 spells CASSLASMDEKLFF.

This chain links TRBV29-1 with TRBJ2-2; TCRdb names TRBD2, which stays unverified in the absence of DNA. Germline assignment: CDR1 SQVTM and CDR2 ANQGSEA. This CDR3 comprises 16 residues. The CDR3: CSVGGGTSGTTGELFF.